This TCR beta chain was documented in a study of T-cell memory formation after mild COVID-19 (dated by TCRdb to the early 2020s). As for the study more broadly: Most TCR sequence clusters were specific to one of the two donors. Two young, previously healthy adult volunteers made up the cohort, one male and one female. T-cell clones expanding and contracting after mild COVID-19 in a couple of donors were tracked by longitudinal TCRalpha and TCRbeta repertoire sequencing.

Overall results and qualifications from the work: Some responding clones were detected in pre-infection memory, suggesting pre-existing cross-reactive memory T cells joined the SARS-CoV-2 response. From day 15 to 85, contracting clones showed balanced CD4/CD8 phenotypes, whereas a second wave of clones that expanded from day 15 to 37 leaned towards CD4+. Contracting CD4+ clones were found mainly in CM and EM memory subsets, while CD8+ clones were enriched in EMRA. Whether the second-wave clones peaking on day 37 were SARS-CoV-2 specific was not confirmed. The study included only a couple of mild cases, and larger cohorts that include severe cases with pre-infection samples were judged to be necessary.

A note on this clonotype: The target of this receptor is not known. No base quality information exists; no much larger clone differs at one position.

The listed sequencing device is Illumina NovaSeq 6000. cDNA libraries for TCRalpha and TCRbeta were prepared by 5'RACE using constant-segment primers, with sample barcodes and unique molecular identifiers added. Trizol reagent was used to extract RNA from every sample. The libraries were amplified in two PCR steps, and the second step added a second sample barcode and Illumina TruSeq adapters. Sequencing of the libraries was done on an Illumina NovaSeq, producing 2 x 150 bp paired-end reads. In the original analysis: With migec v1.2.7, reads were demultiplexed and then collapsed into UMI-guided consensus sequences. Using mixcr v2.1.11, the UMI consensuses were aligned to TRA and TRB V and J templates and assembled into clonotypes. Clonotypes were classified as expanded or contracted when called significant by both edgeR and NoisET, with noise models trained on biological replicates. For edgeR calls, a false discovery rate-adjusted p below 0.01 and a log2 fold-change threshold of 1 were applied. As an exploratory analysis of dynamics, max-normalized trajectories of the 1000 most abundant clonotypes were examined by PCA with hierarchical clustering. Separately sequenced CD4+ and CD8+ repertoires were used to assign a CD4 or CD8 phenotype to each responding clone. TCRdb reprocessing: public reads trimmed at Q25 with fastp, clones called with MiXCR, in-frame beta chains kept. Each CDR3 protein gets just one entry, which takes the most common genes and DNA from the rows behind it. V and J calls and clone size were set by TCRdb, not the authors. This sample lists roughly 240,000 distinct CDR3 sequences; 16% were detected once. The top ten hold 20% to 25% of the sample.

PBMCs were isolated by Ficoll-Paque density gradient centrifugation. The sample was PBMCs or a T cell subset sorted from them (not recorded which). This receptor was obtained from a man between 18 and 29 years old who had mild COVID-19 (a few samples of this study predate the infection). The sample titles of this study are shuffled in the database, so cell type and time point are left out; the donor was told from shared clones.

The DNA sequence reads TGTGCCACCAGCAGAGATCTCTGGCAGGCGAACACTGAAGCTTTCTTT. This yields the protein CATSRDLWQANTEAFF. The sequence is built from TRBV15 and TRBJ1-1; no D gene is confidently identified. V drops 0 bases and J drops 1 base, leaving 12 bases in between. Via the germline V gene (reference sequence), CDR1 is LNHNV and CDR2 YYDKDF. Taken from cysteine to phenylalanine, the CDR3 has 16 residues. Only the CDR3 DNA stays, 48 bases, in frame from base 1.